The 29 T cell receptor beta chains listed next were all sequenced from one sample in a study of cytomegalovirus exposure and HLA in healthy donors. With 60 Vbeta and 13 Jbeta primers, the PCR was carried out. Here immunoSEQ multiplex PCR was the method, and the copy in TCRdb shows in-frame clones only, minus some. Of some 200,000 clones in the sample, 9.5% were seen once. The sample comprised PBMCs. The origin of the receptors is a woman aged 25 to 45 in good health and CMV-seropositive.

This clone was recorded a few times. The chain carries TRBV6-5 and TRBJ2-7; 8 bases align to TRBD1. Trimming at V came to 2 bases and at J to 4 bases, leaving 7 bases not matched to a gene. The CDR3 contains 15 residues. Germline assignment: CDR1 MNHEY and CDR2 SVGAGI. The CDR3 here is CASSYGSGGGYEQYF. Written as DNA, the CDR3 is TGTGCCAGCAGTTACGGTTCAGGGGGCGGTTACGAGCAGTACTTC.

The chain joins TRBV7-3 to TRBJ2-1; 12 nucleotides match TRBD2. With V trimmed by 5 bases and J by 6 bases, 11 bases remained unmatched. CDR3 length: 17 residues. Germline assignment: CDR1 SGHTA and CDR2 FQGTGA. The CDR3 reads CASSPNAPGLAGNEQFF. CDR3 sequence (DNA): TGTGCCAGCAGCCCAAACGCTCCGGGACTAGCGGGCAATGAGCAGTTCTTC.

V gene TRBV19 combines with J gene TRBJ2-6; a weak D match, TRBD2 (5 bases). From germline, CDR1 is LNHDA and CDR2 SQIVND (reference sequence). V was cut by 8 bases and J by 4 bases, with 12 bases left in between. The CDR3 extends over 14 amino acids. The DNA for the CDR3 is TGTGCCAGTTTCGAGGGTGCAGGGGCCAACGTCCTGACTTTC. It is translated as CASFEGAGANVLTF.

The chain combines TRBV6-5 with TRBJ2-1; D is undetermined. The CDR3 totals 14 residues. Trimming stripped 0 bases from V and 8 bases from J, with 11 bases between. Germline-derived CDR1 and CDR2 are MNHEY and SVGAGI. CDR3 coding DNA: TGTGCCAGCAGTTACTCGATTGCAATAGATGAGCAGTTCTTC. Protein: CASSYSIAIDEQFF.

V gene TRBV19 combines with J gene TRBJ1-3; D is ambiguous. CDR1 is LNHDA, CDR2 SQIVND, per germline (reference sequence). The CDR3 spans 14 residues. V dropped 4 bases and J dropped 4 bases, with 11 bases sitting between them. CDR3 region: CASSKRELGNTIYF. Here the CDR3 DNA reads TGTGCCAGTAGTAAAAGGGAGCTCGGAAACACCATATATTTT. Using reference TRBV19 and TRBJ1-3 for the parts outside the CDR3, the full variable domain is DGGITQSPKYLFRKEGQNVTLSCEQNLNHDAMYWYRQDPGQGLRLIYYSQIVNDFQKGDIAEGYSVSREKKESFPLTVTSAQKNPTAFYLCASSKRELGNTIYFGEGSWLTVV.

V and J are TRBV7-9 and TRBJ2-5, with 7 bases aligning to TRBD2. Germline loops: CDR1 SEHNR, CDR2 FQNEAQ (reference sequence). V shed 0 bases, J shed 0 bases, and the junction held 4 bases outside the gene matches. This CDR3 is built from 16 residues. In nucleotides, the CDR3 is TGTGCCAGCAGCTTAGCGGGAGGGAATTACCAAGAGACCCAGTACTTC. Translation: CASSLAGGNYQETQYF.

The sample holds a few counts of this clone. The V gene is TRBV19, the J gene TRBJ1-1, with 9 bases aligning to TRBD1. Unmatched junction bases numbered 6, after V lost 5 bases and J lost 2 bases. This CDR3 has 15 residues. Germline values: CDR1 LNHDA, CDR2 SQIVND (reference sequence). CDR3 sequence: CASSAWDRVNTEAFF. CDR3 coding DNA: TGTGCCAGTAGTGCTTGGGACAGGGTAAACACTGAAGCTTTCTTT.

The gene calls are TRBV27 and TRBJ2-7; no clear D. Germline CDR1 and CDR2: MNHEY and SMNVEV (reference sequence). Trimming cost V 4 bases and J 3 bases, with 10 bases left between them. This CDR3 is built from 13 residues. CDR3 amino acids: CASSSYLNYEQYF. The CDR3 DNA sequence: TGTGCCAGCAGTTCCTACCTAAACTACGAGCAGTACTTC.

This chain links TRBV2 with TRBJ1-5, with D possibly matching TRBD1 (5 bases). V lost 3 bases to trimming and J lost 7 bases, with 10 bases between them. The germline V gene encodes CDR1 SNHLY and CDR2 FYNNEI. The CDR3 runs 13 residues. The CDR3 spells CASSDKGRQPQHF. The CDR3 DNA reads as TGTGCCAGCAGTGATAAGGGGCGACAGCCCCAGCATTTT.

This clone was found a few times. CDR3 sequence: CASGLQGAGTEAFF. In DNA form, the CDR3 reads TGTGCCAGCGGACTACAGGGGGCGGGGACTGAAGCTTTCTTT. The chain combines TRBV5-6 with TRBJ1-1; 9 nucleotides align to TRBD1. This CDR3 is 14 amino acids long. From germline, CDR1 is SGHDT and CDR2 YYEEEE. Unmatched junction bases numbered 9, after V lost 7 bases and J lost 5 bases.

With regard to this clone: At one of its ends the junction is not consistent with the germline gene, which may arise from a read error. This chain links TRBV4-1 with TRBJ2-5; 9 bases map to TRBD1. The CDR3 is made up of 13 amino acids. Germline loops: CDR1 MGHRA, CDR2 YSYEKL. CDR3 nucleotide sequence: TGCGCCAGCAGCCAAGATCCAGGGACAGGGTCGGACTTC. It encodes CASSQDPGTGSDF.

This clone came up a few times. This chain connects TRBV4-1 to TRBJ1-5; 7 bases are a match to TRBD1. The CDR3 spans 14 residues. Losses at the gene ends were 5 bases for V and 4 bases for J; bases not matched to a gene: 5. CDR1 MGHRA and CDR2 YSYEKL come from the germline V gene. The CDR3 coding sequence is TGCGCCAGCAGCTACCGACAGGGAAATCAGCCCCAGCATTTT. It encodes CASSYRQGNQPQHF.

This clone has a handful of counts. This chain connects TRBV5-4 to TRBJ2-5; possible D gene TRBD2, 5 bases. Germline V CDR1 and CDR2: SGHNT, YYREEE (reference sequence). The V end was cut by 2 bases, the J end by 6 bases, with 14 bases between. The CDR3 contains 14 residues. CDR3 region: CASSFVDERKTQYF. In DNA form, the CDR3 reads TGTGCCAGCAGCTTTGTCGACGAGCGGAAGACCCAGTACTTC.

This clone came up a few times. The chain carries TRBV5-1 and TRBJ2-5; TRBD2 is a possible D gene (5 bases). Deletions cut 6 bases from V and 4 bases from J, with 19 bases between. The CDR3 runs to 15 residues. Germline V gene data show CDR1 as SGHRS and CDR2 as YFSETQ. CDR3 nucleotides: TGCGCCAGCACACAGACGGGATGGGAAGGAGAGACCCAGTACTTC. It yields the protein CASTQTGWEGETQYF. Based on the CDR3 plus reference TRBV5-1 and TRBJ2-5, the full variable domain is KAGVTQTPRYLIKTRGQQVTLSCSPISGHRSVSWYQQTPGQGLQFLFEYFSETQRNKGNFPGRFSGRQFSNSRSEMNVSTLELGDSALYLCASTQTGWEGETQYFGPGTRLLVL.

The rearrangement links TRBV30 to TRBJ2-5; D is possibly TRBD2 (6 bases). Germline lookup yields CDR1 GTSNPN and CDR2 SVGIG (reference sequence). Deletions cut 0 bases from V and 5 bases from J, with 10 bases between. The CDR3 loop spans 13 amino acids. CDR3 sequence (DNA): TGTGCCTGGAGTGTAAAGGGAGGCGAGACCCAGTACTTC. It specifies CAWSVKGGETQYF.

This clone has a handful of counts. The rearrangement links TRBV7-2 to TRBJ1-6; no clear D. CDR1 and CDR2 from the germline V gene are SGHTA and FQGNSA. Trimming took 5 bases from V and 9 from J, leaving 17 bases between them. The CDR3 contains 15 residues. CDR3 bases: TGTGCCAGCAGCCCTAGAGTACCGGCGACTTCACCCCTCCACTTT. It translates to CASSPRVPATSPLHF.

This clone has only a few counts. This chain links TRBV7-2 with TRBJ2-5, with 7 bases that match TRBD2. The ends lost 1 base at V and 7 bases at J; junction bases unmatched: 9. From germline, CDR1 is SGHTA and CDR2 FQGNSA. The CDR3 contains 15 residues. The CDR3 nucleotides read TGTGCCAGCAGCTTAGATACGGGGGGTGGACGGACCCAGTACTTC. Amino acid sequence: CASSLDTGGGRTQYF.

The chain carries TRBV7-6 and TRBJ2-7, with 9 positions matching TRBD1. Germline V gives CDR1 SGHVS, CDR2 FNYEAQ. V shed 1 base and J 3 bases; nucleotides not matched to a gene: 4. CDR3 length: 15 residues. DNA of the CDR3: TGTGCCAGCAGCTTAGGGGACAGGGACCGCTACGAGCAGTACTTC. Amino acid sequence: CASSLGDRDRYEQYF. Drawing the rest from reference TRBV7-6 and TRBJ2-7, the complete variable domain is GAGVSQSPRYKVTKRGQDVALRCDPISGHVSLYWYRQALGQGPEFLTYFNYEAQQDKSGLPNDRFSAERPEGSISTLTIQRTEQRDSAMYRCASSLGDRDRYEQYFGPGTRLTVT.

This chain joins TRBV5-1 and TRBJ2-2; TRBD2 might be the D (6 bases). Germline CDR1 is SGHRS and CDR2 is YFSETQ. The length of the CDR3 is 15 residues. Trimming pared 2 bases from V and 0 bases from J, leaving 8 bases between. The CDR3: CASSFGGTNTGELFF. The CDR3 coding sequence is TGCGCCAGCAGCTTCGGGGGAACGAACACCGGGGAGCTGTTTTTT.

This chain links TRBV11-1 with TRBJ2-7; D gene unclear. Germline values: CDR1 SGHAT, CDR2 FQDESV (reference sequence). Deletions cut 3 bases from V and 0 bases from J, with 9 bases between. CDR3 size: 14 residues. The CDR3 spells CASSFRLSSYEQYF. The CDR3 coding sequence is TGTGCCAGCAGCTTTCGTCTATCCTCCTACGAGCAGTACTTC.

The chain combines TRBV9 with TRBJ2-2; 7 positions agree with TRBD1. After removal of 6 bases from V and 2 bases from J, the junction contained 7 bases not matched to a gene. The length of the CDR3 is 15 residues. CDR1 is SGDLS and CDR2 is YYNGEE in the germline V gene. CDR3 region: CASTGTEVNTGELFF. In DNA form, the CDR3 reads TGTGCCAGCACCGGGACAGAGGTTAACACCGGGGAGCTGTTTTTT.

The rearrangement joins TRBV21-1 to TRBJ2-1; the table calls TRBD2, which could not be checked here. TRBV21-1 is a documented pseudogene. This CDR3 has 18 residues. CDR3 DNA: TGTGCCAGCAGCAAAGGGGGATCTAGCGGGATTTCCTACAATGAGCAGTTCTTC. It translates to CASSKGGSSGISYNEQFF.

The rearrangement joins TRBV11-2 to TRBJ2-5; 11 nucleotides line up with TRBD1. The closer fit of TRBJ2-7 to the DNA end suggests the J call may be wrong. This CDR3 is built from 15 residues. From germline, CDR1 is SGHAT and CDR2 FQNNGV. The CDR3 reads CASSLWGQGDIEQYF. CDR3 nucleotide sequence: TGTGCCAGCAGCCTGTGGGGACAGGGGGACATCGAGCAGTACTTC.

The chain links TRBV7-2 to TRBJ2-7; 13 positions match TRBD2. J was trimmed by 4 bases and V by 0 bases; bases with no gene match: 6. This CDR3 has 17 residues. From germline, CDR1 is SGHTA and CDR2 FQGNSA. The CDR3 here is CASSLARGLAGVYEQYF. In nucleotides, the CDR3 is TGTGCCAGCAGCTTAGCGAGAGGACTAGCGGGAGTTTACGAGCAGTACTTC.

In this sample, this clone turned up a few times. The genes are TRBV19 and TRBJ2-1; D gene ambiguous. In germline, CDR1 is LNHDA, CDR2 SQIVND (reference sequence). This CDR3 spans 14 amino acids. Trimming stripped 0 bases from V and 4 bases from J, with 7 bases between. In DNA, the CDR3 is TGTGCCAGTAGTATAGATACCGCGTACAATGAGCAGTTCTTC. This sequence encodes CASSIDTAYNEQFF. Filled out from reference TRBV19 and TRBJ2-1, the complete variable domain reads DGGITQSPKYLFRKEGQNVTLSCEQNLNHDAMYWYRQDPGQGLRLIYYSQIVNDFQKGDIAEGYSVSREKKESFPLTVTSAQKNPTAFYLCASSIDTAYNEQFFGPGTRLTVL.

There are a few counts of this clone. For the CDR3, the DNA is TGTGCCAGCAGCACCCGACTAGCGGGAGTTTACACCGGGGAGCTGTTTTTT. The encoded protein is CASSTRLAGVYTGELFF. The V and J genes are TRBV5-6 and TRBJ2-2, with 12 bases matching TRBD2. CDR3 length equals 17 residues. Germline V gene data show CDR1 as SGHDT and CDR2 as YYEEEE. The V gene end was trimmed by 4 bases and the J gene end by 3 bases; junction bases not matched to a gene: 7.

The chain employs TRBV23-1 and TRBJ2-7; D may be TRBD1 (6 bases). TRBV23-1 is labeled an ORF, and its function is uncertain. Trimming took 4 bases from V and 5 from J, leaving 18 bases between them. The CDR3 has 15 residues. The CDR3 region has the DNA TGCGCCAGCAGTCCCTTCTGGCGGACAGCCAACGAGCAGTACTTC. Encoded protein: CASSPFWRTANEQYF.

This clone occurred a few times. The chain combines TRBV7-9 with TRBJ2-7; 11 nucleotides agree with TRBD2. The CDR3 runs 16 residues. The germline CDR1 and CDR2 sequences are SEHNR and FQNEAQ (reference sequence). V shed 5 bases and J 1 base; nucleotides not matched to a gene: 7. The DNA for the CDR3 is TGTGCCAGCAGCCGGGGAGGGACTAGCGGATCCTACGAGCAGTACTTC. Translation: CASSRGGTSGSYEQYF.

The chain carries TRBV21-1 and TRBJ2-1; the D call of TRBD2 is as the table states it, not checked on the DNA. TRBV21-1 is a pseudogene locus. The CDR3 is 11 amino acids. This CDR3 reads CARTAYNEQFF. The CDR3 nucleotides are TGTGCCAGGACTGCCTACAATGAGCAGTTCTTC.